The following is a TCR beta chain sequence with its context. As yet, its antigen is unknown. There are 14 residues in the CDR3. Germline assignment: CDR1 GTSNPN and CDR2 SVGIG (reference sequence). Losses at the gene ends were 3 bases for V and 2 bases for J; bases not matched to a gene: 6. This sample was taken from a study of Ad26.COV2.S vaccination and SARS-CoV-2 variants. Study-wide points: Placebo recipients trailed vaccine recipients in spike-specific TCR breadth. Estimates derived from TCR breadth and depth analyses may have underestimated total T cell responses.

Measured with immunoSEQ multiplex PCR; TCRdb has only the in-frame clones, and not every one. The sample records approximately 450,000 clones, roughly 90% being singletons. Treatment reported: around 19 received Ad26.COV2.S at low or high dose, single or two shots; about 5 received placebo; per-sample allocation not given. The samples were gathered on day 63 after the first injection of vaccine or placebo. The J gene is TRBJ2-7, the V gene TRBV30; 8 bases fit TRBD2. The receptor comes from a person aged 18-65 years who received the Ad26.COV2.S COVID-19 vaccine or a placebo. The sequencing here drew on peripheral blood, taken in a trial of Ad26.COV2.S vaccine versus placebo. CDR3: CAWRETSGAYEQYF. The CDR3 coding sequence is TGTGCCTGGAGGGAAACTAGCGGTGCCTACGAGCAGTACTTC.